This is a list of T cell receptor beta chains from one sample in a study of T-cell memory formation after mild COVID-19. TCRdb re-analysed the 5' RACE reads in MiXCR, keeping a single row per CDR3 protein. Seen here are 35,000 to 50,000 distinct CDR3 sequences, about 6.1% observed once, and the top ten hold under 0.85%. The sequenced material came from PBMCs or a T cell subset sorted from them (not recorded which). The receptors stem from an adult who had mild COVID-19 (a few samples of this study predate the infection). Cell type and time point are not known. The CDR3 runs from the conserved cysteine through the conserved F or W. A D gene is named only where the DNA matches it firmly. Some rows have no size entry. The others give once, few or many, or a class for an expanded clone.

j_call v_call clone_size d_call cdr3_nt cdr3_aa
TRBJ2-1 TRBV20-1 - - TGCAGTGCTGCTACCCATATCTCCTACAATGAGCAGTTCTTC CSAATHISYNEQFF
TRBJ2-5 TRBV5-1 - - TGCGCCAGCAGCAGTAACAGGCAAGAGACCCAGTACTTC CASSSNRQETQYF
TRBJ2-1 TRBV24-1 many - TGTGCCACCAGTGATTGGGACGCATCTGGCAATGAGCAGTTCTTC CATSDWDASGNEQFF
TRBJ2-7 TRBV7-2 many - TGTGCCAGCAGTCCCGGAGGAAGGGCCTCCTACGAGCAGTACTTC CASSPGGRASYEQYF
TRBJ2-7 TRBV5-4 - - TGTGCCAGCAGCTTGGACAGGGCCGCAACGGCCTACGAGCAGTACTTC CASSLDRAATAYEQYF
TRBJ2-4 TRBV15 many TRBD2 TGTGCCACCAGCGTGCTAGCGGGGGGGCGATACGCCATTCAGTACTTC CATSVLAGGRYAIQYF
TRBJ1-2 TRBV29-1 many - TGCAGCGTTCCGAGACAGAGCTATGGCTACACCTTC CSVPRQSYGYTF
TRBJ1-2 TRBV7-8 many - TGTGCCAGCAGCCAAACGGGTTCTAACTATGGCTACACCTTC CASSQTGSNYGYTF
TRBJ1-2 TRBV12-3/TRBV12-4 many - TGTGCCAGCAGTCGAGGAGGGCCTGGCTACACCTTC CASSRGGPGYTF
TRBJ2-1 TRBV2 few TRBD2 TGTGCCAGCAGGCGGGGGGACGGTGAGCAGTTCTTC CASRRGDGEQFF
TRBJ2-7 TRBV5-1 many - TGCGCCAGCAGCTTGGTTAGCGCCAACTACGAGCAGTACTTC CASSLVSANYEQYF
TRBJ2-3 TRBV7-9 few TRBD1 TGTGCCAGCAGCTTGGGGACAGGAGGCTTTAGCACAGATACGCAGTATTTT CASSLGTGGFSTDTQYF
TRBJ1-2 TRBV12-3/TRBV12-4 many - TGTGCCAGCAGTAGAGCAGGGAGTCGGGATGGCTACACCTTC CASSRAGSRDGYTF
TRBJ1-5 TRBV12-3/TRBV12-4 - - TGTGCCAGCAGTTTAAGCGCAGATCAGCCCCAGCATTTT CASSLSADQPQHF
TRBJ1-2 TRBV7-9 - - TGTGCCAGCAGCGCTATGAGGGTCTATGGCTACACCTTC CASSAMRVYGYTF
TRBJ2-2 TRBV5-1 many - TGCGCCAGCAGGGACAGTCTTACCGGGGAGCTGTTTTTT CASRDSLTGELFF
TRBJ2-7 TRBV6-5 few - TGTGCTGTGGGGTCTCCCCCGTCCTACGAGCAGTACTTC CAVGSPPSYEQYF
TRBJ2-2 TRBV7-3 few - TGTGCCAGCAGCTCCCGGGCCGACACCGGGGAGCTGTTTTTT CASSSRADTGELFF
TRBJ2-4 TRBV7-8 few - TGTGCCAGCAGCCTAACAGCGGAAAACATTCAGTACTTC CASSLTAENIQYF
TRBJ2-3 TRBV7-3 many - TGTGCCAGCAGCTTATACCCCCTCCCCTCTAGCGCGGGCACAGATACGCAGTATTTT CASSLYPLPSSAGTDTQYF
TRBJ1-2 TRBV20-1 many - TGCAGTGCTAGCGGCTCAGGGGCGTACGGCTACACCTTC CSASGSGAYGYTF
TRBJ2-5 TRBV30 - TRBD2 TGTGCCTGGAGAGTAGCGGGAGGGGGGACCCAGTACTTC CAWRVAGGGTQYF
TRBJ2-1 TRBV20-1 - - TGCAGTGCCGCAGGGGTCTCCTACAATGAGCAGTTCTTC CSAAGVSYNEQFF
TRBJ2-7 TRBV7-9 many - TGTGCCAGCAGCTCCCTGGGTACCGCGGAGCAGTACTTC CASSSLGTAEQYF
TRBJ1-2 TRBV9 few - TGTGCCAGCAGCGTGGGTCATAACTATGGCTACACCTTC CASSVGHNYGYTF
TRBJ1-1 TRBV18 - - TGTGCCAGCTCACGCGCAGGGGCTAAGGACACTGAAGCTTTCTTT CASSRAGAKDTEAFF
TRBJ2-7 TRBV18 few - TGTGCCAGCTCACCACCCGGGACCTACGAGCAGTACTTC CASSPPGTYEQYF
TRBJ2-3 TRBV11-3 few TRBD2 TGTGCCAGCAGCTTAAGACTAGCGGGGGGCGCAGATACGCAGTATTTT CASSLRLAGGADTQYF
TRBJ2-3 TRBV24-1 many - TGTGCCACCAGTGATCGGGTGGGACAAAGCACAGATACGCAGTATTTT CATSDRVGQSTDTQYF
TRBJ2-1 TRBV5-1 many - TGCGCCAGCAGCTTGGCCCAGGGGGGTACCTACAATGAGCAGTTCTTC CASSLAQGGTYNEQFF
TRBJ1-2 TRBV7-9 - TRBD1 TGTGCCAGCAGCTTAAGACAGGGGAGAGATGGCTACACCTTC CASSLRQGRDGYTF
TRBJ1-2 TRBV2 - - TGTGCCAGCAGTGAAAGGTACAGCCTCTATGGCTACACCTTC CASSERYSLYGYTF
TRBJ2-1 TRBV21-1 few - TGTGCCAGCAGCATTCAATTAGTCAGGGGCGGGGATGAGCAGTTCTTC CASSIQLVRGGDEQFF
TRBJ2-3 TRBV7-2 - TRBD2 TGTGCCAGCAGCTTTACCCCCAGGACTAGCGGGGGGCCCAGCACAGATACGCAGTATTTT CASSFTPRTSGGPSTDTQYF
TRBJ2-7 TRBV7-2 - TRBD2 TGTGCCAGCAGCTTAGAGGGCGGGAGCTCCTACGAGCAGTACTTC CASSLEGGSSYEQYF
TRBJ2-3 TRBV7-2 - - TGTGCCAGCAGCTTAGGGGCCTTCACAGATACGCAGTATTTT CASSLGAFTDTQYF
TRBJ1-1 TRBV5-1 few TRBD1 TGCGCCAGCAGCTTGGGGACAGGGATGAACACTGAAGCTTTCTTT CASSLGTGMNTEAFF
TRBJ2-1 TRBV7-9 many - TGTGCCAGCAGTCCAGCGGCCCTTTCCTACAATGAGCAGTTCTTC CASSPAALSYNEQFF
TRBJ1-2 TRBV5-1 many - TGCGCCAGCAGGATTCGACAGACCTCATATGGCTACACCTTC CASRIRQTSYGYTF
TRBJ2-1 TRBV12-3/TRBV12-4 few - TGTGCCAGCGGTTACAGGGATGAGCAGTTCTTC CASGYRDEQFF
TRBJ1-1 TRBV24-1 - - TGTGCCACCAGGGGTGAGGGGAGGAGCGCTGAAGCTTTCTTT CATRGEGRSAEAFF
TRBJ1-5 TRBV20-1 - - TGCAGTGCTGACGGTCAGCCCCAGCATTTT CSADGQPQHF
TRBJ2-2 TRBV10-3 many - TGTGCCATCAGTAAGGAAGCGAACACCGGGGAGCTGTTTTTT CAISKEANTGELFF
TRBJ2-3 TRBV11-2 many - TGTGCCAGCAGCTTAGAGAGATCAGATACGCAGTATTTT CASSLERSDTQYF
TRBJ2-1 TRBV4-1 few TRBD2 TGCGCCAGCAGCCAACCGACTAGCGGGAGCAGAAATGAGCAGTTCTTC CASSQPTSGSRNEQFF
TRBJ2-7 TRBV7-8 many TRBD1 TGTGCCAGCAGCCCAGGGGGCCTAGCAGCCTACGAGCAGTACTTC CASSPGGLAAYEQYF
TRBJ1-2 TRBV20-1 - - TGCAGTGCTAGAGGGGCAGGGAGAGTCGCCTATGGCTACACCTTC CSARGAGRVAYGYTF
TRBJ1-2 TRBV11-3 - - TGTGCCAGCAGTTCCCGAGGTTCAGGGGACTATGGCTACACCTTC CASSSRGSGDYGYTF